The T cell receptor (beta chain) under discussion was sequenced for a study of cytomegalovirus exposure and HLA in healthy donors. Germline CDR1 is LGHNA and CDR2 is YNFKEQ. The CDR3 length is 15 residues. V was cut by 5 bases and J by 0 bases, with 13 bases left in between. For this clone: Its antigen is currently unknown.

PCR amplification relied on 60 Vbeta primers (plus 13 Jbeta primers). The protocol was immunoSEQ multiplex PCR, while the TCRdb copy is restricted to in-frame clones and leaves out a portion. The data contain around 110,000 clones, around 86% of them singletons. Overall study results and limits: No immune exposure information besides CMV serostatus was available. Productive rates of about 87% or about 30% were seen for most TCR beta V segments in an earlier analysis.

This rearrangement joins TRBV4-2 to TRBJ1-2; D possibly corresponds to TRBD1 (6 bases). The source material was PBMCs. This clonotype was sampled from a woman in her 30s in good health and CMV-seronegative. CDR3 coding DNA: TGTGCCAGCAGCTTAGGGGGAGAAGCTAACTATGGCTACACCTTC. As protein: CASSLGGEANYGYTF.